Reported below is one T cell receptor beta chain. PCR amplification relied on 60 Vbeta primers (plus 13 Jbeta primers). Sequenced by immunoSEQ multiplex PCR; TCRdb stores in-frame clones only, minus some. The sample carries fewer than 150,000 clones, 80% to 85% recorded once. The sample is drawn from a study of cytomegalovirus exposure and HLA in healthy donors. The germline V gene encodes CDR1 MNHEY and CDR2 SMNVEV (reference sequence). The CDR3 contains 14 residues. With 4 bases clipped from V and 5 bases from J, the junction kept 8 bases outside the gene matches. The sample comprised PBMCs. The receptor was derived from a female donor in good health and CMV-seronegative. The chain recombines TRBV27 with TRBJ2-7, with 7 bases matching TRBD1. The CDR3 coding sequence is TGTGCCAGCAGTTACCGGGACAGCAAAGACGAGCAGTACTTC. This sequence encodes CASSYRDSKDEQYF.